This TCR beta chain was captured in a study of early T cells in non-severe SARS-CoV-2 infection (dated by TCRdb to the early 2020s). Background on the whole study: Because TCR sequencing relied on bulk RNA taken from unsorted whole blood, pairing of alpha and beta chains was not possible. Summary of the overall study and its limitations: Matching against VDJdb was skewed toward anti-spike CD8 responses, likely underestimated virus-specific expansions, and missed private and CD4 specificities.

Comments on this clonotype: The antigen this receptor binds is unknown. The sample holds no much larger clone one base away, and base qualities are not on file.

Library prep was done by 5' RACE. Reads for this sample came from a NextSeq 500. Unique molecular identifiers were attached to individual cDNA molecules in the TCR library protocol so that sequencing error and PCR bias could be corrected. Both TCR alpha and beta chains were sequenced, and tight co-correlation was observed between alpha and beta sequence abundances in each sample. Per the original workflow: Decombinator V4 was used to perform V gene, J gene and CDR3 annotation of TCR sequences. Expanded TCRs were defined as changing significantly between any two time points under a Poisson model with p below 0.0001. Abundances of TCRs were expressed as counts per million after normalisation to the total number of TCRs sequenced in each sample. TRAV1-2 paired with TRAJ12, TRAJ20 or TRAJ33 defined MAIT TCRs, while TRAV10 paired with TRAJ18 defined iNKT TCRs. VDJdb, accessed 1 November 2021, was searched for CMV, EBV and SARS-CoV-2 annotated TCRs, excluding TCRs annotated for multiple antigens. TCRdb redid the processing of the public reads, applying fastp at Q25 and MiXCR, and retained in-frame beta chains. Rows with a matching CDR3 protein are joined into one entry that keeps the most common DNA and genes. The V and J calls and clone size are TCRdb's, not the authors'. For this sample the table gives 55,000 to 80,000 distinct CDR3 sequences, of which around 10% were detected only once. The ten largest account for 5% to 7% of the sample.

Trimming costs V 0 bases and J 2 bases, and their ends lie 7 bases apart. CDR1 is given as SGHRS and CDR2 as YFSETQ, both from the germline V gene. The cysteine opens and the phenylalanine closes a CDR3 of 14 amino acids. The DNA shown is the 42-base CDR3, in frame from base 1. The study was a case-control design nested within a healthcare worker cohort in London, UK, with weekly nasopharyngeal swab PCR tests and blood sampling. Healthcare workers were recruited between 23 and 31 March 2020, during the week of the UK lockdown, and were followed weekly for up to roughly 15 weeks. This material consisted of whole blood, taken at baseline. The sequence is built from TRBV5-1 and TRBJ2-3; the D gene cannot be named for sure. The clonotype comes from an adult who was a healthcare worker with PCR-confirmed SARS-CoV-2 infection or an uninfected control (not recorded which). In nucleotides, the sequence is TGCGCCAGCAGCTTGGGGTTAGCCACAGATACGCAGTATTTT. It specifies CASSLGLATDTQYF.